Listed below are T cell receptor beta chains from one sample, sequenced in a study of T-cell reconstitution after alpha-beta-depleted transplantation in children. MiXCR was run by TCRdb on the PCR reads, yielding one entry per CDR3 protein. Altogether a few hundred thousand distinct CDR3 sequences are present, 13% being singletons, with the ten largest covering around 2.2%. This specimen consisted of PBMCs, mostly from graft donor cells, obtained 360 days after TCRalphabeta/CD19-depleted stem cell transplant. Receptor source: a male patient between 10 and 17 years old who had a stem cell transplant for acute myeloid leukemia, so the T cells may come from the graft donor. The CDR3 runs from the conserved cysteine through the conserved F or W. The order of the fields is CDR3 protein, CDR3 DNA, D gene, J gene, clone size, V gene. D genes are given only for firm matches. Rows may omit the clone size; those that give it use once, few, many or a size class.

CDR3 protein: CASSPAKGLSYEQYF; CDR3 DNA: TGTGCCAGCAGCCCCGCAAAGGGTTTATCCTACGAGCAGTACTTC; D gene: .; J gene: TRBJ2-7; clone size: .; V gene: TRBV7-2
CDR3 protein: CASKGTGLNEQYF; CDR3 DNA: TGTGCCAGCAAGGGGACTGGCCTCAACGAGCAGTACTTC; D gene: .; J gene: TRBJ2-7; clone size: .; V gene: TRBV6-6
CDR3 protein: CASSLGLAGVSSYNEQFF; CDR3 DNA: TGCGCCAGCAGCTTGGGACTAGCGGGAGTCAGCTCCTACAATGAGCAGTTCTTC; D gene: TRBD2; J gene: TRBJ2-1; clone size: .; V gene: TRBV5-1
CDR3 protein: CASSLLRYPSYEQYF; CDR3 DNA: TGTGCCAGCAGTTTATTAAGGTACCCCTCCTACGAGCAGTACTTC; D gene: .; J gene: TRBJ2-7; clone size: .; V gene: TRBV12-3/TRBV12-4
CDR3 protein: CASSPLRAGMNTEAFF; CDR3 DNA: TGCGCCAGCAGCCCCCTGCGGGCAGGGATGAACACTGAAGCTTTCTTT; D gene: .; J gene: TRBJ1-1; clone size: .; V gene: TRBV5-1
CDR3 protein: CSVGRAASYEQYF; CDR3 DNA: TGCAGCGTTGGAAGAGCGGCCTCCTACGAGCAGTACTTC; D gene: .; J gene: TRBJ2-7; clone size: .; V gene: TRBV29-1
CDR3 protein: CASSPPAGGGYEQYF; CDR3 DNA: TGTGCCAGCTCACCACCGGCGGGAGGGGGCTACGAGCAGTACTTC; D gene: TRBD2; J gene: TRBJ2-7; clone size: .; V gene: TRBV18
CDR3 protein: CAISRLAGGPHEQYF; CDR3 DNA: TGTGCCATCAGCCGGCTAGCGGGAGGGCCCCACGAGCAGTACTTC; D gene: TRBD2; J gene: TRBJ2-7; clone size: many; V gene: TRBV10-3
CDR3 protein: CASSRPTSGNEQFF; CDR3 DNA: TGTGCCAGCAGCCGCCCCACTAGCGGCAATGAGCAGTTCTTC; D gene: TRBD2; J gene: TRBJ2-1; clone size: few; V gene: TRBV27
CDR3 protein: CASKDLAGWDEQFF; CDR3 DNA: TGTGCCAGCAAGGACCTAGCGGGCTGGGATGAGCAGTTCTTC; D gene: TRBD2; J gene: TRBJ2-1; clone size: .; V gene: TRBV2
CDR3 protein: CSANRGGSYEQYF; CDR3 DNA: TGCAGTGCAAACAGGGGCGGCTCCTACGAGCAGTACTTC; D gene: TRBD1; J gene: TRBJ2-7; clone size: many; V gene: TRBV20-1
CDR3 protein: CASKRTSGRDYNEQFF; CDR3 DNA: TGTGCCAGTAAGCGGACTAGCGGGAGGGATTACAATGAGCAGTTCTTC; D gene: TRBD2; J gene: TRBJ2-1; clone size: few; V gene: TRBV19
CDR3 protein: CSASGGWAIQETQYF; CDR3 DNA: TGCAGTGCTAGCGGGGGGTGGGCCATCCAAGAGACCCAGTACTTC; D gene: TRBD2; J gene: TRBJ2-5; clone size: .; V gene: TRBV20-1